The 17 T cell receptor beta chains in this list originate from one sample, sequenced in a study of blood T cell repertoires in COVID-19. Using immunoSEQ multiplex PCR, the repertoire was profiled, and TCRdb retains in-frame clones only, with some absent. The sample records approximately 270,000 clones, less than 95% being singletons. The sequenced material came from PBMCs or T cells enriched from blood (not recorded which). The receptors stem from a man between 35 and 55 years old who had been exposed to COVID-19.

The rearrangement joins TRBV29-1 to TRBJ1-2; D is ambiguous. The CDR3 totals 12 residues. Per the germline V gene, CDR1 is SQVTM and CDR2 is ANQGSEA. The V gene lost 7 bases and the J gene lost 0 bases, with 9 bases spanning the gap. The CDR3 nucleotides are TGCAGCGCTAGCCAAGCTAACTATGGCTACACCTTC. Amino acids: CSASQANYGYTF. The entire variable domain, with the rest obtained from reference TRBV29-1 and TRBJ1-2, is as follows: SAVISQKPSRDICQRGTSLTIQCQVDSQVTMMFWYRQQPGQSLTLIATANQGSEATYESGFVIDKFPISRPNLTFSTLTVSNMSPEDSSIYLCSASQANYGYTFGSGTRLTVV.

The rearrangement joins TRBV30 to TRBJ1-5; tentative D call: TRBD1 (6 bases). The CDR3 extends over 14 amino acids. Germline V gene lookup returns CDR1 GTSNPN and CDR2 SVGIG (reference sequence). Trimming stripped 0 bases from V and 5 bases from J, with 11 bases between. The CDR3 coding sequence is TGTGCCTGGAGTGTCGAGGGGGAGCATCAGCCCCAGCATTTT. Translation gives CAWSVEGEHQPQHF.

The CDR3: CASSLGRGPNTGELFF. In DNA, the CDR3 is TGTGCCAGCAGCTTAGGGCGGGGACCGAACACCGGGGAGCTGTTTTTT. This chain uses TRBV11-3 with TRBJ2-2, with a weak D call TRBD2 (6 bases). Trimming took 1 base from V and 0 from J, leaving 9 bases between them. Germline CDR1 and CDR2: SGHNT and YENEEA. This CDR3 region has 16 residues.

The chain joins TRBV27 to TRBJ2-7; TRBD1 matches at 9 bases. V lost 3 bases to trimming and J lost 3 bases; unmatched junction nucleotides: 9. The V gene's germline CDR1 is MNHEY and CDR2 SMNVEV (reference sequence). This CDR3 spans 16 amino acids. CDR3 bases: TGTGCCAGCAGTTTGAGCGCCGGGGACAGGGACTACGAGCAGTACTTC. Translated, it gives CASSLSAGDRDYEQYF.

The gene calls are TRBV6-4 and TRBJ2-5, with a possible D match to TRBD1 (6 bases). The V end lost 8 bases, the J end lost 3 bases, and 13 bases lay between the germline ends. This CDR3 has 13 amino acids. The germline CDR1 and CDR2 sequences are MRHNA and SNTAGT. The CDR3 protein is CASRPQGKETQYF. The CDR3 bases are TGTGCCAGCCGACCACAGGGTAAAGAGACCCAGTACTTC.

The J gene is TRBJ1-6, the V gene TRBV28; TRBD1 agrees at 8 bases. CDR1 and CDR2 (germline): MDHEN, SYDVKM. This CDR3 region has 15 residues. V lost 4 bases, J lost 7 bases, and 6 bases stayed unmatched. The DNA for the CDR3 is TGTGCCAGCAGTTCCTTGGACAGGGTAAATTCACCCCTCCACTTT. This encodes CASSSLDRVNSPLHF.

This clone was seen once. The chain employs TRBV5-4 and TRBJ2-5; 7 bases are a match to TRBD2. Per germline, CDR1 SGHNT and CDR2 YYREEE (reference sequence). V shed 0 bases, J shed 5 bases, and the junction held 13 bases outside the gene matches. CDR3 length: 17 amino acids. CDR3 DNA: TGTGCCAGCAGCTTGGACGCTAGGCCGGGAGGAGGGGAGACCCAGTACTTC. This codes for CASSLDARPGGGETQYF.

This chain joins TRBV11-1 and TRBJ2-7; 7 nucleotides agree with TRBD1. With 5 bases clipped from V and 5 bases from J, the junction kept 9 bases outside the gene matches. Germline CDR1 and CDR2: SGHAT and FQDESV (reference sequence). The length of the CDR3 is 14 residues. The CDR3 DNA reads TGTGCCAGCAGCCCAGACAGGGTGTCGGACGAGCAGTACTTC. Its protein is CASSPDRVSDEQYF. The full variable domain, with the rest looked up from reference TRBV11-1 and TRBJ2-7, is EAEVAQSPRYKITEKSQAVAFWCDPISGHATLYWYRQILGQGPELLVQFQDESVVDDSQLPKDRFSAERLKGVDSTLKIQPAELGDSAMYLCASSPDRVSDEQYFGPGTRLTVT.

This chain uses TRBV27 with TRBJ1-5; unclear D gene. The CDR3 extends over 14 amino acids. Trimming pared 4 bases from V and 8 bases from J, leaving 15 bases between. Per germline, CDR1 MNHEY and CDR2 SMNVEV (reference sequence). This chain's CDR3 is CASSSTPTSKPQHF. The DNA of the CDR3 is TGTGCCAGCAGTTCCACCCCGACAAGCAAGCCCCAGCATTTT.

Here the CDR3 reads CASSFSGLETQYF. CDR3 sequence (DNA): TGTGCCAGCAGTTTTTCGGGGTTGGAGACCCAGTACTTC. The chain links TRBV12-3 or TRBV12-4 to TRBJ2-5; D perhaps matches TRBD2 (5 bases). Trimming stripped 3 bases from V and 5 bases from J, with 10 bases between. The CDR3 totals 13 residues.

The chain employs TRBV2 and TRBJ2-2; the D gene is possibly TRBD1 (5 bases). From germline, CDR1 is SNHLY and CDR2 FYNNEI. CDR3 length equals 17 residues. The ends were cut back, 4 bases at V and 0 bases at J, with 15 bases in the middle. Here the CDR3 DNA reads TGTGCCAGCAGTGCCTACATAGACAGCCCGAACACCGGGGAGCTGTTTTTT. It codes for CASSAYIDSPNTGELFF.

The chain uses TRBV24-1 and TRBJ2-2; 11 nucleotides match TRBD1. Germline loops: CDR1 KGHDR, CDR2 SFDVKD. CDR3 length: 16 residues. V lost 3 bases and J lost 4; bases outside the gene matches: 3. Here the CDR3 DNA reads TGTGCCACCAGTGATCCGGGACAGGGGGTCACCGGGGAGCTGTTTTTT. Translation: CATSDPGQGVTGELFF.

The V call is TRBV9, the J call TRBJ2-5, with TRBD1 matching 7 bases. CDR3 size: 15 residues. The germline CDR1 and CDR2 sequences are SGDLS and YYNGEE. V lost 6 bases and J lost 5; bases outside the gene matches: 13. The CDR3 DNA reads as TGTGCCAGCACCTCGGGACAGCATTTGGGGGAGACCCAGTACTTC. Amino acid sequence: CASTSGQHLGETQYF.

The V gene is TRBV30, the J gene TRBJ2-7, with 11 bases matching TRBD2. The CDR3 has 13 residues. Germline lookup yields CDR1 GTSNPN and CDR2 SVGIG (reference sequence). J lost 2 bases, V lost 3 bases, and 0 bases had no gene match. In DNA form, the CDR3 reads TGTGCCTGGAGACTAGCGGGAGCCTACGAGCAGTACTTC. Translation: CAWRLAGAYEQYF.

This clone appeared a few times. The chain is built from TRBV23-1 and TRBJ1-3, with a possible D match to TRBD1 (5 bases). TRBV23-1 is assigned to the ORF class and has an uncertain function. Trimming took 4 bases from V and 0 from J, leaving 16 bases between them. The CDR3 runs to 17 residues. The CDR3 reads CASSPKTVVLSGNTIYF. The CDR3 nucleotides read TGCGCCAGCAGTCCGAAGACAGTAGTACTCTCTGGAAACACCATATATTTT.

This clone appeared once. V and J are TRBV2 and TRBJ1-5; TRBD1 matches at 9 bases. The CDR3 is 14 amino acids. Trimming removed 8 bases from V and 1 base from J; junction bases left unmatched: 3. The germline CDR1 and CDR2 sequences are SNHLY and FYNNEI. CDR3 bases: TGTGCCAGCCGGGACAGGGTAAGCAATCAGCCCCAGCATTTT. Translated: CASRDRVSNQPQHF.

The chain employs TRBV11-3 and TRBJ2-7; D might be TRBD1 (5 bases). The V end lost 4 bases, the J end lost 4 bases, and 8 bases lay between the germline ends. The CDR3 length is 12 residues. Per germline, CDR1 SGHNT and CDR2 YENEEA. The CDR3 sequence is CASSSTVYEQYF. CDR3 nucleotides: TGTGCCAGCAGCTCGACAGTATACGAGCAGTACTTC.